This entry is about one TCR beta chain. Germline CDR1 is MGHRA and CDR2 is YSYEKL. Trimming stripped 1 base from V and 6 bases from J, with 7 bases between. The CDR3 extends over 14 amino acids. This specimen comes from a study of OX40 agonist ivuxolimab in advanced cancers. Sequenced by immunoSEQ multiplex PCR; TCRdb stores in-frame clones only, minus some. The profile shows tens of thousands of clones, less than 90% of them singletons. The sequence was collected from an adult with an advanced solid tumor such as melanoma, head and neck, liver or kidney cancer. The rearrangement links TRBV4-1 to TRBJ1-6; D ambiguous. The specimen was CD4+ or CD8+ T cells sorted from blood, collected in a trial of the OX40 agonist ivuxolimab. DNA of the CDR3: TGCGCCAGCAGCCAAGTATTCACTAATTCACCCCTCCACTTT. Amino acid sequence: CASSQVFTNSPLHF.